Presented here are 9 T cell receptor beta chains from one specimen sequenced in a study of shared clonotypes between healthy human individuals. Libraries were prepared by immunoSEQ multiplex PCR; TCRdb keeps only in-frame clonotypes and omits some of them. Seen here are about 2 million clones, about 95% observed once, and the top ten hold roughly 0.13%. Source material: naive CD4+ T cells sorted from blood. Indicated subset: CD45RA+ positively selected. Source of these receptors: a man younger than 30 in good health.

The chain carries TRBV5-4 and TRBJ2-3; 8 positions match TRBD2. CDR1 SGHNT and CDR2 YYREEE come from the germline V gene (reference sequence). This CDR3 is built from 16 residues. V dropped 5 bases and J dropped 2; count of bases not matched to a gene: 10. The CDR3 region is CASSRRASGYTDTQYF. Written as DNA, the CDR3 is TGTGCCAGCAGTCGGAGGGCTAGCGGGTACACAGATACGCAGTATTTT.

The DNA of the CDR3 is TGTGCCCAGGGACAGGGGCAAGCTAACTATGGCTACACCTTC. Translation gives CAQGQGQANYGYTF. The rearrangement uses TRBV6-1 and TRBJ1-2; 10 bases map to TRBD1. Germline V CDR1 and CDR2: MNHNS, SASEGT. The CDR3 length is 14 residues. V shed 11 bases, J shed 0 bases, and the junction held 6 bases outside the gene matches.

The chain combines TRBV6-1 with TRBJ1-6, with D perhaps TRBD1 (5 bases). The CDR3 is 15 residues long. Trimming stripped 6 bases from V and 3 bases from J, with 12 bases between. Germline CDR1 MNHNS, CDR2 SASEGT. The CDR3 DNA sequence: TGTGCCAGCAGGGACATGGCCAACTATAATTCACCCCTCCACTTT. This encodes CASRDMANYNSPLHF.

CDR3 residues: CASSLWGAEYGYTF. Here the CDR3 DNA reads TGCGCCAGCAGCTTGTGGGGGGCGGAGTATGGCTACACCTTC. The gene calls are TRBV5-1 and TRBJ1-2, with D possibly matching TRBD1 (6 bases). The CDR3 runs to 14 residues. Looked up from germline, CDR1 is SGHRS and CDR2 is YFSETQ. Between the trimmed V and J ends, which lost 1 base and 5 bases, there was a span of 12 bases.

The chain couples TRBV30 to TRBJ1-1; D uncertain. V was shortened by 0 bases and J by 10 bases, with 18 bases between the two germline ends. There are 14 residues in the CDR3. CDR1 GTSNPN and CDR2 SVGIG come from the germline V gene (reference sequence). The chain's CDR3 is CAWSVVVYPGLAFF. DNA of the CDR3: TGTGCCTGGAGTGTAGTGGTTTACCCTGGGTTAGCTTTCTTT.

DNA of the CDR3: TGTGCCAGCTCACCACCCACGATCGGGGGGCGCCGGGTGGAGACCGGGGAGCTGTTTTTT. Translating it yields CASSPPTIGGRRVETGELFF. V is TRBV18 and J is TRBJ2-2, with D possibly being TRBD2 (7 bases). The CDR3 covers 20 residues. Germline CDR1 is KGHSH and CDR2 is LQKENI. Deletions cut 0 bases from V and 5 bases from J, with 25 bases between.

The genes are TRBV7-6 and TRBJ2-1; 13 positions agree with TRBD2. The V segment lost 4 bases and the J segment 2 bases; nucleotides outside the gene matches: 2. The CDR3 has 16 amino acids. Germline loops: CDR1 SGHVS, CDR2 FNYEAQ. In DNA form, the CDR3 reads TGTGCCAGCAGCTCGGGACTAGCGGGGACCTACAATGAGCAGTTCTTC. Translated, it gives CASSSGLAGTYNEQFF.

The chain recombines TRBV28 with TRBJ1-5, with 10 nucleotides matching TRBD1. V was pared by 0 bases and J by 7 bases, with 3 bases of the junction left unmatched. This CDR3 has 15 amino acids. CDR1 and CDR2 from the germline V gene are MDHEN and SYDVKM. CDR3 bases: TGTGCCAGCAGTTTATGGGGACAGGGGTACCAGCCCCAGCATTTT. Its protein is CASSLWGQGYQPQHF.

The chain combines TRBV6-5 with TRBJ2-5, with no clear D. The ends were cut back, 5 bases at V and 2 bases at J, with 12 bases in the middle. CDR1 and CDR2 (germline): MNHEY, SVGAGI. The CDR3 runs to 14 residues. The chain's CDR3 is CASSPYGSQETQYF. CDR3 DNA: TGTGCCAGCAGTCCGTATGGTAGTCAAGAGACCCAGTACTTC.